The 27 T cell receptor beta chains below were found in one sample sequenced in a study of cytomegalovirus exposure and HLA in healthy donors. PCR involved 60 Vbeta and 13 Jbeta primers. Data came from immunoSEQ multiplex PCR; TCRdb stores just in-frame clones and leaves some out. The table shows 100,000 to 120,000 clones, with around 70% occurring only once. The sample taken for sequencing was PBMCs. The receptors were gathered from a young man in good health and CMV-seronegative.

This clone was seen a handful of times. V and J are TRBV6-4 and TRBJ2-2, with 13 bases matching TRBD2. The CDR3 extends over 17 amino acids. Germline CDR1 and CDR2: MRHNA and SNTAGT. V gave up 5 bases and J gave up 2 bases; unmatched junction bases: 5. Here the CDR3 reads CASSPTSGRPNTGELFF. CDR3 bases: TGTGCCAGCAGTCCGACTAGCGGGAGGCCTAACACCGGGGAGCTGTTTTTT.

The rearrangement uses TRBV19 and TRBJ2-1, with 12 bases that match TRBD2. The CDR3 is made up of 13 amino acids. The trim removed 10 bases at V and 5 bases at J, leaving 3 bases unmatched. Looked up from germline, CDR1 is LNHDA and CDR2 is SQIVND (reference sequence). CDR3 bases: TGTGCCACCCGGACTAGCGGGGACAATGAGCAGTTCTTC. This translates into CATRTSGDNEQFF. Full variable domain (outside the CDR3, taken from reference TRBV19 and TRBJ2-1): DGGITQSPKYLFRKEGQNVTLSCEQNLNHDAMYWYRQDPGQGLRLIYYSQIVNDFQKGDIAEGYSVSREKKESFPLTVTSAQKNPTAFYLCATRTSGDNEQFFGPGTRLTVL.

CDR3 DNA sequence: TGTGCCAGCAGCGTAGGGCAGGGGAAAGAGACCCAGTACTTC. Residues: CASSVGQGKETQYF. The chain carries TRBV9 and TRBJ2-5, with a weak D call TRBD1 (6 bases). Per the germline V gene, CDR1 is SGDLS and CDR2 is YYNGEE. V was clipped by 0 bases and J by 3 bases, with 9 bases between them. The CDR3 has 14 residues.

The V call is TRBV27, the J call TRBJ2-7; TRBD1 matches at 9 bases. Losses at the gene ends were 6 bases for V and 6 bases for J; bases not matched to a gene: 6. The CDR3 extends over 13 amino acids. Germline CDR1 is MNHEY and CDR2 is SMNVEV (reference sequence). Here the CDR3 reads CASRVTGGAEQYF. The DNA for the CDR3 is TGTGCCAGCAGGGTAACAGGGGGCGCCGAGCAGTACTTC.

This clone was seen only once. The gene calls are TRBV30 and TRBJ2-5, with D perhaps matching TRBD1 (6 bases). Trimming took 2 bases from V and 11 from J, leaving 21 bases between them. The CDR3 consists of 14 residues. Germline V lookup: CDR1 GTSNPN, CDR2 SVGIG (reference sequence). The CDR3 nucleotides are TGTGCCTGGAGTCGCTCCCTAGTTTCAGGGGAGCAGTACTTC. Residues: CAWSRSLVSGEQYF.

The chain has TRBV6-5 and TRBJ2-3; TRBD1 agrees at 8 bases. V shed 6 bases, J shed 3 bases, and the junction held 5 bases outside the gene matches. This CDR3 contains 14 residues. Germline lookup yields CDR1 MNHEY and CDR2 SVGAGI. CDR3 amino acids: CASSQDRDTDTQYF. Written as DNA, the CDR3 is TGTGCCAGCAGCCAGGACAGGGATACAGATACGCAGTATTTT.

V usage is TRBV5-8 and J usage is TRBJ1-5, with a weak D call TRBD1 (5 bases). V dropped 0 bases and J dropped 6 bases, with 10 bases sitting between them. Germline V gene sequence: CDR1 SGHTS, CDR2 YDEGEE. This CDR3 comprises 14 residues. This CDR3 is CASSLVSGVQPQHF. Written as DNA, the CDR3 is TGTGCCAGCAGCTTGGTTTCGGGGGTTCAGCCCCAGCATTTT.

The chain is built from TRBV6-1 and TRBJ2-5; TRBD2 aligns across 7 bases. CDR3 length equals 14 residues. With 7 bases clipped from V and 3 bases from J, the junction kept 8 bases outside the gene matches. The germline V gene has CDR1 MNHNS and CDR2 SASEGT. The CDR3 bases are TGTGCCAGCAATGGACTAGGTAGGGAAGAGACCCAGTACTTC. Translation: CASNGLGREETQYF.

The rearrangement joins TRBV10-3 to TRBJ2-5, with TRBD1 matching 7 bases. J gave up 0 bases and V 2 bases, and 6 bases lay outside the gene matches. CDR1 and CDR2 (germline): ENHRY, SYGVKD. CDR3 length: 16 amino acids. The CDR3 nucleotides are TGTGCCATCAGTGAGGTCGGGACAGCGTACCAAGAGACCCAGTACTTC. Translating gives CAISEVGTAYQETQYF.

This chain's CDR3 is CASTPTGYGYTF. The DNA of the CDR3 is TGTGCCAGCACCCCGACAGGCTATGGCTACACCTTC. V is TRBV28 and J is TRBJ1-2, with D perhaps matching TRBD1 (6 bases). The CDR3 consists of 12 residues. Germline V gene lookup returns CDR1 MDHEN and CDR2 SYDVKM. Trimming took off 7 bases at V and 4 bases at J, with 10 bases between the two ends.

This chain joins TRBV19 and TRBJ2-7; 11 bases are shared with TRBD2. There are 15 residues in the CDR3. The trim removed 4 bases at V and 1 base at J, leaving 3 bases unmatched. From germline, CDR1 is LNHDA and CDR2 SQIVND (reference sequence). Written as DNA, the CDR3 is TGTGCCAGTAGTACACTAGCGGGGGAGTCCTACGAGCAGTACTTC. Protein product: CASSTLAGESYEQYF.

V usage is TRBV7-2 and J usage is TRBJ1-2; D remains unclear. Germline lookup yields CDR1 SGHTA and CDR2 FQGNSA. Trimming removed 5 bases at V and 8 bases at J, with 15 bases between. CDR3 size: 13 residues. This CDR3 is CASSPRGAGGYTF. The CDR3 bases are TGTGCCAGCAGCCCGCGGGGAGCGGGGGGCTACACCTTC.

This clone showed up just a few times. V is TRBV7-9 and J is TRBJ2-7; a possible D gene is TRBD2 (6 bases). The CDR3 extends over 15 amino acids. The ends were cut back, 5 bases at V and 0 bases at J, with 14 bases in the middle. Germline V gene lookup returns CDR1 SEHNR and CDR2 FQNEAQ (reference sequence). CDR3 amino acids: CASSVLALGSYEQYF. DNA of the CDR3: TGTGCCAGCAGCGTTCTAGCGTTAGGCTCCTACGAGCAGTACTTC.

CDR3: CASSPYQETQYF. CDR3 DNA sequence: TGTGCCAGCAGCCCCTACCAAGAGACCCAGTACTTC. This chain joins TRBV7-9 and TRBJ2-5, with D hard to call. The ends were cut back, 5 bases at V and 0 bases at J, with 4 bases in the middle. CDR1 SEHNR and CDR2 FQNEAQ come from the germline V gene (reference sequence). The CDR3 extends over 12 amino acids. Full variable domain (remainder filled in from reference TRBV7-9 and TRBJ2-5): DTGVSQNPRHKITKRGQNVTFRCDPISEHNRLYWYRQTLGQGPEFLTYFQNEAQLEKSRLLSDRFSAERPKGSFSTLEIQRTEQGDSAMYLCASSPYQETQYFGPGTRLLVL.

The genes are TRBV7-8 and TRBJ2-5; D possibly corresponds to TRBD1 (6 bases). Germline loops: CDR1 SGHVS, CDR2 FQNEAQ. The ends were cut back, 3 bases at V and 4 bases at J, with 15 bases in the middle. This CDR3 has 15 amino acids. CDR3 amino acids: CASSFLQGMRETQYF. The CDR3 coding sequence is TGTGCCAGCAGCTTCCTACAGGGTATGCGAGAGACCCAGTACTTC.

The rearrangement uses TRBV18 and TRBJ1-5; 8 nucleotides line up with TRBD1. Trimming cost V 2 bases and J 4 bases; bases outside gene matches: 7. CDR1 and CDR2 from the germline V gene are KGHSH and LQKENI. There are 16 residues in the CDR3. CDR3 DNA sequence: TGTGCCAGCTCACCATTCCAGGGGGCTGGTAATCAGCCCCAGCATTTT. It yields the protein CASSPFQGAGNQPQHF.

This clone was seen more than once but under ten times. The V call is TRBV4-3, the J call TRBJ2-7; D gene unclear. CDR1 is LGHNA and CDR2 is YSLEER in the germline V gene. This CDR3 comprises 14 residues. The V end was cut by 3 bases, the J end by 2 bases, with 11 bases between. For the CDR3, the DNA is TGCGCCAGCAGCCAGAGCTCGAATCCCTACGAGCAGTACTTC. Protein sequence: CASSQSSNPYEQYF.

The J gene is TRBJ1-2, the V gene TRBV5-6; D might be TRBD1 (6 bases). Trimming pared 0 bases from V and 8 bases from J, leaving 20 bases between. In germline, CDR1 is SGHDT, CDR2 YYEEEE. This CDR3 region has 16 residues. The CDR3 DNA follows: TGTGCCAGCAGCTTGGCCACAGGGTCTCGGAGAGAAGGCTACACCTTC. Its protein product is CASSLATGSRREGYTF. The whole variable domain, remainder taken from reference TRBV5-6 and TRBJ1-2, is DAGVTQSPTHLIKTRGQQVTLRCSPKSGHDTVSWYQQALGQGPQFIFQYYEEEERQRGNFPDRFSGHQFPNYSSELNVNALLLGDSALYLCASSLATGSRREGYTFGSGTRLTVV.

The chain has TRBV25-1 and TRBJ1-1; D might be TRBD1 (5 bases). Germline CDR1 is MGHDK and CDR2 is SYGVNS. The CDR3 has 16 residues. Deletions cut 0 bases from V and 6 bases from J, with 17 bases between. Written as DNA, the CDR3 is TGTGCCAGCAGTGAATACGCCTCCGGGACTCGCTCTGAAGCTTTCTTT. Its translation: CASSEYASGTRSEAFF. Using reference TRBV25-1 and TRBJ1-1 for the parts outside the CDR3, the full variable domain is EADIYQTPRYLVIGTGKKITLECSQTMGHDKMYWYQQDPGMELHLIHYSYGVNSTEKGDLSSESTVSRIRTEHFPLTLESARPSHTSQYLCASSEYASGTRSEAFFGQGTRLTVV.

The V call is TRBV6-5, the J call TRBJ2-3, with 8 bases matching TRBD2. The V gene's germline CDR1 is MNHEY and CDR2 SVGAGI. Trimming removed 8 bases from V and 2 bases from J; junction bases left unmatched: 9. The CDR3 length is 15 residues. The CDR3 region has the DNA TGTGCCAGCGTGAGGACTAGCCCACCCACAGATACGCAGTATTTT. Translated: CASVRTSPPTDTQYF.

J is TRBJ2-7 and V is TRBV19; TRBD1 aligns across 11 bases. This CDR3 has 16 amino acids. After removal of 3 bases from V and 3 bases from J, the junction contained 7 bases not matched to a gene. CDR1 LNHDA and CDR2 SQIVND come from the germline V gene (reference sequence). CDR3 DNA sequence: TGTGCCAGTAGTATCCGGGACAGGGGGTTCGTCTACGAGCAGTACTTC. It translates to CASSIRDRGFVYEQYF.

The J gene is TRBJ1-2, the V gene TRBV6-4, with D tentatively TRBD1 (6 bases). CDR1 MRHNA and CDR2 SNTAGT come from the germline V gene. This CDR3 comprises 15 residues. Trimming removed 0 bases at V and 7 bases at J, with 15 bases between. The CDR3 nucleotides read TGTGCCAGCAGTGACTCGAGTCTGGGGGCAGGTGGCTACACCTTC. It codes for CASSDSSLGAGGYTF.

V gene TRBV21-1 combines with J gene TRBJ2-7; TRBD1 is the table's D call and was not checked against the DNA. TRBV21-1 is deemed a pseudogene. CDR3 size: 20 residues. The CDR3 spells CASSLWSPPGGNGKAYEQYF. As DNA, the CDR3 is TGTGCCAGCAGCCTTTGGTCCCCCCCAGGGGGCAATGGGAAGGCCTACGAGCAGTACTTC.

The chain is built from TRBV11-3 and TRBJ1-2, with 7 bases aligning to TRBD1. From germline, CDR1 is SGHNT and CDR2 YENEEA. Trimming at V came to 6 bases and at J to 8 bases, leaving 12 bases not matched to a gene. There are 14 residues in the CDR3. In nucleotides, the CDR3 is TGTGCCAGCAGTGAGGGGGCGCGTTCGGTGGGCTACACCTTC. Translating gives CASSEGARSVGYTF.

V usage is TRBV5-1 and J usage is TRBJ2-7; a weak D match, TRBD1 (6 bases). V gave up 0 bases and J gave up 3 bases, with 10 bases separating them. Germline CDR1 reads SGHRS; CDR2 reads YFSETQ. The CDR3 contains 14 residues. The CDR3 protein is CASSLAQGIYEQYF. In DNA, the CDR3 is TGCGCCAGCAGCTTGGCCCAGGGGATCTACGAGCAGTACTTC.

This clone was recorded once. The CDR3 protein is CASSFKGTPTPAGVYEQYF. CDR3 bases: TGCGCCAGCAGCTTTAAAGGAACACCCACCCCAGCGGGAGTCTACGAGCAGTACTTC. This chain uses TRBV5-1 with TRBJ2-7; 8 bases fit TRBD2. Losses at the gene ends were 2 bases for V and 3 bases for J; bases not matched to a gene: 19. This CDR3 comprises 19 residues. Germline loops: CDR1 SGHRS, CDR2 YFSETQ.

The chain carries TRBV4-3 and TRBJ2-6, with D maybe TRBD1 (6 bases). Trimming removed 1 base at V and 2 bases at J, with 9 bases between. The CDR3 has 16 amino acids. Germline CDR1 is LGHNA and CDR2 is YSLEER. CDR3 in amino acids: CASSQVGGTGANVLTF. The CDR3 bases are TGCGCCAGCAGCCAAGTAGGGGGTACTGGGGCCAACGTCCTGACTTTC.